This T cell receptor (beta chain) came from a study of T-cell memory formation after mild COVID-19. Study-wide results and caveats: Prior to infection, memory already included some responding clones, suggesting cross-reactive memory joined. There was a balanced CD4/CD8 profile in clones contracting day 15 to 85, and later expanders leaned CD4+.

Trimming shortened V by 2 bases and J by 3 bases, and 5 bases separated the two germline ends. The V gene's germline CDR1 is MGHDK and CDR2 SYGVNS. The CDR3 totals 12 residues. TCRdb itself ran the 5' RACE reads through MiXCR, one entry per CDR3 protein. The top ten hold approximately 12% of the sample, which has 150,000 or so distinct CDR3 sequences, roughly 31% seen once. This clonotype was seen a handful of times. Its antigen is currently unknown. This clonotype was sampled from an adult woman who had mild COVID-19 (a few samples of this study predate the infection). Cell type and time point are not known. Sequenced sample: PBMCs or a T cell subset sorted from them (not recorded which). The chain combines TRBV25-1 with TRBJ2-7; D not resolved. CDR3 region: CASSERSYEQYF. The CDR3 DNA follows: TGTGCCAGCAGTGAAAGGAGCTACGAGCAGTACTTC.